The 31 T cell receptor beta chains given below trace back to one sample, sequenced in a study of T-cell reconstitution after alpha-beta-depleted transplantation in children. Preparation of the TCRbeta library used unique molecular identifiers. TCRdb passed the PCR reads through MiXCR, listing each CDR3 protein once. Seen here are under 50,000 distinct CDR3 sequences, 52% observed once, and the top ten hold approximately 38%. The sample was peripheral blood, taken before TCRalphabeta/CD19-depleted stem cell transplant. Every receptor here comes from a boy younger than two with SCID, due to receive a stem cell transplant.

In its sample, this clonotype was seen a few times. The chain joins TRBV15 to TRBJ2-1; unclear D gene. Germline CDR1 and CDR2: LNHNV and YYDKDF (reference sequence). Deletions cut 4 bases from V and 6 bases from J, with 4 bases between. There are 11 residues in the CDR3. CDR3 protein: CATSMGNEQFF. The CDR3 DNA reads TGTGCCACCAGCATGGGCAATGAGCAGTTCTTC.

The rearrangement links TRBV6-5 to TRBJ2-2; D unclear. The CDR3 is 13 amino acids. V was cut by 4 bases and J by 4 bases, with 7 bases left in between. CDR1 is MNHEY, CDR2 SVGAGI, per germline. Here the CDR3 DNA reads TGTGCCAGCAGTTTGACGGGCACCGGGGAGCTGTTTTTT. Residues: CASSLTGTGELFF.

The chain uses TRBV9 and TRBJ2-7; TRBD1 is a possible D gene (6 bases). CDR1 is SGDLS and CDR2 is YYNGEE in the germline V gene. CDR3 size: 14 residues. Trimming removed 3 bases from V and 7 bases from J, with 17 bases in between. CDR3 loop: CASSEGGGFREQYF. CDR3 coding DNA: TGTGCCAGCAGCGAGGGTGGGGGCTTTAGGGAGCAGTACTTC. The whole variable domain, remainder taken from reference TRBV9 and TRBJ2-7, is DSGVTQTPKHLITATGQRVTLRCSPRSGDLSVYWYQQSLDQGLQFLIQYYNGEERAKGNILERFSAQQFPDLHSELNLSSLELGDSALYFCASSEGGGFREQYFGPGTRLTVT.

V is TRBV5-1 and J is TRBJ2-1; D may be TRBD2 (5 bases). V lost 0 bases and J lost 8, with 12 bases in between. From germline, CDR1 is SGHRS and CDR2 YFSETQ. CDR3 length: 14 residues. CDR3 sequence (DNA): TGCGCCAGCAGCTTGGCGGGCGGGTTGGATGAGCAGTTCTTC. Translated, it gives CASSLAGGLDEQFF.

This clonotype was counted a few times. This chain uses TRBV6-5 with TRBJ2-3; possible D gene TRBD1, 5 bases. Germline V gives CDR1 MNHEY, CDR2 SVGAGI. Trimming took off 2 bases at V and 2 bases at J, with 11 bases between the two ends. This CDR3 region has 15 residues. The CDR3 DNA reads TGTGCCAGCAGTTACCGATCGGACAACACAGATACGCAGTATTTT. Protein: CASSYRSDNTDTQYF.

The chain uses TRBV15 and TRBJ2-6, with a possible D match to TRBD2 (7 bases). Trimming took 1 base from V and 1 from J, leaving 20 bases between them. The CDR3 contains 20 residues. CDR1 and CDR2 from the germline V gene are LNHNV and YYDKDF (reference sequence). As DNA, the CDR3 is TGTGCCACCAGCAGAGGGGGGGGCTCGGAGACAGCGTCTGGGGCCAACGTCCTGACTTTC. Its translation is CATSRGGGSETASGANVLTF.

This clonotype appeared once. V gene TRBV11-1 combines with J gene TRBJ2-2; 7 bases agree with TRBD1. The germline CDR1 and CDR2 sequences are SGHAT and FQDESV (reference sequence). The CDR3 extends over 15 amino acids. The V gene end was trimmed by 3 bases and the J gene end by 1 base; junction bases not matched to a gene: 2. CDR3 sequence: CASSFGTENTGELFF. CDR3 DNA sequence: TGTGCCAGCAGCTTCGGGACAGAGAACACCGGGGAGCTGTTTTTT.

CDR3 region: CASSLWSWAGPYQETQYF. The CDR3 DNA follows: TGTGCCAGCAGTTTGTGGTCCTGGGCGGGCCCGTACCAAGAGACCCAGTACTTC. This chain connects TRBV12-3 or TRBV12-4 to TRBJ2-5, with a tentative D call TRBD2 (5 bases). Trimming left V 3 bases short and J 0 bases short, with 20 bases between. This CDR3 has 18 amino acids.

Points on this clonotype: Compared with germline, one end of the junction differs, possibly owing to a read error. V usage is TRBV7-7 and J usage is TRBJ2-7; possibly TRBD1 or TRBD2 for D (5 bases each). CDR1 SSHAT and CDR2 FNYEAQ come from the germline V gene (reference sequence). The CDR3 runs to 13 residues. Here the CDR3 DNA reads TGTGCCAGCAGCGACAGTGGGGGAAACGAGCAGCACTTC. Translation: CASSDSGGNEQHF.

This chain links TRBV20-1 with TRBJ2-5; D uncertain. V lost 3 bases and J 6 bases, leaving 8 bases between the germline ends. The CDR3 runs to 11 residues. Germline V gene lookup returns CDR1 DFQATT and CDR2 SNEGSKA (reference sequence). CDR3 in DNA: TGCAGTGCTAGCCTCCCAAAGACCCAGTACTTC. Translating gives CSASLPKTQYF.

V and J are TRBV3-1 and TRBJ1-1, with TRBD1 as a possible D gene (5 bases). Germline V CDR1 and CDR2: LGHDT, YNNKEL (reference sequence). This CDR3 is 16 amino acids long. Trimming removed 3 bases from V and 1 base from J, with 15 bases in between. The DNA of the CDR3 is TGTGCCAGCAGCCAGCGCCTCCCGGGACCGAACACTGAAGCTTTCTTT. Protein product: CASSQRLPGPNTEAFF.

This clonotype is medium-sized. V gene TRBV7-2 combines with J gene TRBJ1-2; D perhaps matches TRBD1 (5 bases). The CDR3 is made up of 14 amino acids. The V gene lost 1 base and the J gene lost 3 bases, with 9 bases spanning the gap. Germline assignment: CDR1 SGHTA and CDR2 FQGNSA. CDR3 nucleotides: TGTGCCAGCAGCTTAGTGAGGGGCGACTATGGCTACACCTTC. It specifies CASSLVRGDYGYTF.

CDR3 sequence: CASSLGGTGYYNEQFF. The CDR3 coding sequence is TGCGCCAGCAGCTTGGGCGGGACAGGGTACTACAATGAGCAGTTCTTC. The genes are TRBV5-1 and TRBJ2-1, with TRBD1 matching 9 bases. CDR3 length equals 16 residues. CDR1 and CDR2 (germline): SGHRS, YFSETQ. The V and J ends lost 0 bases and 3 bases, in that order; junction bases with no gene match: 4.

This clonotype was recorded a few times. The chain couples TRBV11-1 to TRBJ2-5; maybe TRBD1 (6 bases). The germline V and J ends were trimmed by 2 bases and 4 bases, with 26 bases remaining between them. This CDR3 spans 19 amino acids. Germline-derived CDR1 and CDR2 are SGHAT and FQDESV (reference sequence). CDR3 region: CASSLSGNGGRGFRETQYF. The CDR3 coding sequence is TGTGCCAGCAGCTTATCGGGGAATGGCGGCAGGGGATTTCGAGAGACCCAGTACTTC.

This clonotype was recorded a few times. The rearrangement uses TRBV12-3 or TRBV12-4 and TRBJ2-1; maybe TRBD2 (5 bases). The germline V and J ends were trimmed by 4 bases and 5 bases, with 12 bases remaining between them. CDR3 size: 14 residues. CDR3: CASSSLTRDNEQFF. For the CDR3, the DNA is TGTGCCAGCAGTTCCCTTACTAGGGACAATGAGCAGTTCTTC.

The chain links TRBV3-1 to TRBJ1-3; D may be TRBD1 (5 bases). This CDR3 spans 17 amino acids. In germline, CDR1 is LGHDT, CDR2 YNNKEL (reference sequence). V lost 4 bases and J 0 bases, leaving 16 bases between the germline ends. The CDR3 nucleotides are TGTGCCAGCAGCCGCCCGGAGGGGACCGACTCTGGAAACACCATATATTTT. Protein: CASSRPEGTDSGNTIYF.

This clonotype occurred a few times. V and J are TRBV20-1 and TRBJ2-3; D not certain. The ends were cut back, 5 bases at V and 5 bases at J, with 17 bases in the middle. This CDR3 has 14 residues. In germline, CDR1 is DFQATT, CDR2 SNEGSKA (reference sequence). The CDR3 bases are TGCAGTGCTCTCGTGTATCTTGGCAAAGATACGCAGTATTTT. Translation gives CSALVYLGKDTQYF.

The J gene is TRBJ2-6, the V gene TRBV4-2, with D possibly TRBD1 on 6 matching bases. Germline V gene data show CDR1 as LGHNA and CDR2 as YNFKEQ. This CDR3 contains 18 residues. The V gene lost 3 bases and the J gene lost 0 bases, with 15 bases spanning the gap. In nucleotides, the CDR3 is TGTGCCAGCAGCCACCAACAGGGAAGAGGCTCTGGGGCCAACGTCCTGACTTTC. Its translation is CASSHQQGRGSGANVLTF.

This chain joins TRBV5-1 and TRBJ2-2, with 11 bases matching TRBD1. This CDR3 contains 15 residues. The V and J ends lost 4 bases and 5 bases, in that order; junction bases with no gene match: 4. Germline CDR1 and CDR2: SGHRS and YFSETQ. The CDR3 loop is CASSLGTGGTGELFF. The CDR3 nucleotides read TGCGCCAGCAGCCTCGGGACAGGGGGAACCGGGGAGCTGTTTTTT.

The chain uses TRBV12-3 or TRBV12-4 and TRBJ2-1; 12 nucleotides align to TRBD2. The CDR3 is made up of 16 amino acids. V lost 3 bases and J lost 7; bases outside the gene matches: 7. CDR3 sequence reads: CASSLPSGGAGNEQFF. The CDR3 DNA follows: TGTGCCAGCAGTTTGCCTAGCGGGGGGGCGGGTAATGAGCAGTTCTTC.

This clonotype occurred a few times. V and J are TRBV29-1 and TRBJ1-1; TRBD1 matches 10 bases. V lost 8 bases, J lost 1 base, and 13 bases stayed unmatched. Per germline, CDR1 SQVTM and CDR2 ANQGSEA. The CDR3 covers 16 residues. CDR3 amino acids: CSIQDRGNLANTEAFF. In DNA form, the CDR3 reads TGCAGCATCCAGGACAGGGGGAACCTCGCGAACACTGAAGCTTTCTTT. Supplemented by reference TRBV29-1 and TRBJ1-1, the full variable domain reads SAVISQKPSRDICQRGTSLTIQCQVDSQVTMMFWYRQQPGQSLTLIATANQGSEATYESGFVIDKFPISRPNLTFSTLTVSNMSPEDSSIYLCSIQDRGNLANTEAFFGQGTRLTVV.

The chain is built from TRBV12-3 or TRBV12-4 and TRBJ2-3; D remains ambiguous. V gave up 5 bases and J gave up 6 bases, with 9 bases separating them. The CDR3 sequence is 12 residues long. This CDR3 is CASSRMPDTQYF. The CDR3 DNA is TGTGCCAGCAGTCGGATGCCCGATACGCAGTATTTT.

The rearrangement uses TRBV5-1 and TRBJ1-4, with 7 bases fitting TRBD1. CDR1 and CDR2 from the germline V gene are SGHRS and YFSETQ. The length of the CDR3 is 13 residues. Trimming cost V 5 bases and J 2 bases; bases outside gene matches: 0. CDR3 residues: CASRDRTNEKLFF. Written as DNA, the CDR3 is TGCGCCAGCAGGGACAGGACTAATGAAAAACTGTTTTTT.

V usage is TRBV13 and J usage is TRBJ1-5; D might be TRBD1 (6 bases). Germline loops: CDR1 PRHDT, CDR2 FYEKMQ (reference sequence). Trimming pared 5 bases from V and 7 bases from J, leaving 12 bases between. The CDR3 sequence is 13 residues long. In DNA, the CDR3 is TGTGCCAGCAGCAAAGACAGGAGGCAGCCCCAGCATTTT. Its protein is CASSKDRRQPQHF.

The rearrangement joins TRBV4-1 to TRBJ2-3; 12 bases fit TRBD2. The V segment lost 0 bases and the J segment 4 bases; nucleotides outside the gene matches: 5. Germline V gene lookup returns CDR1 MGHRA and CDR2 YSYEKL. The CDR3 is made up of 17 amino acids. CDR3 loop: CASSQDPSGGAADTQYF. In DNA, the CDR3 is TGCGCCAGCAGCCAAGATCCTAGCGGGGGGGCCGCAGATACGCAGTATTTT.

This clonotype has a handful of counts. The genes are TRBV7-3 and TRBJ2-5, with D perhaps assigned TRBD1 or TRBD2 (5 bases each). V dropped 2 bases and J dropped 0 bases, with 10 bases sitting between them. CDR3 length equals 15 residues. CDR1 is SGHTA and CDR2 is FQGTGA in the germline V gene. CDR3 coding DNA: TGTGCCAGCAGCTTAGGGGGTGGCAACCAAGAGACCCAGTACTTC. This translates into CASSLGGGNQETQYF.

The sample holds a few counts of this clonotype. The CDR3 DNA is TGTGCCAGCAGCTTCGACGTCTCTGAAGCTTTCTTT. As protein: CASSFDVSEAFF. The chain carries TRBV7-9 and TRBJ1-1; the D is unclear. V lost 3 bases and J 6 bases, leaving 8 bases between the germline ends. The CDR3 is 12 amino acids. In germline, CDR1 is SEHNR, CDR2 FQNEAQ (reference sequence).

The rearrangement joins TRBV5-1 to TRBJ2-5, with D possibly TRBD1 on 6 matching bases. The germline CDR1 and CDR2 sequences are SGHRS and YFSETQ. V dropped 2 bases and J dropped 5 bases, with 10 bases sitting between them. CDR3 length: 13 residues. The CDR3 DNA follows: TGCGCCAGCAGCTTCCAAAGGGGGGAGACCCAGTACTTC. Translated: CASSFQRGETQYF.

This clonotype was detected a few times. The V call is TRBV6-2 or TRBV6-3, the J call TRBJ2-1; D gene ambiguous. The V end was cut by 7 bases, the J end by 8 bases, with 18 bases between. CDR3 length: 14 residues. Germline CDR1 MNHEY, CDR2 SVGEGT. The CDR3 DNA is TGTGCCAGCATCGACTCGGGCAGTCAAGATGAGCAGTTCTTC. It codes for CASIDSGSQDEQFF.

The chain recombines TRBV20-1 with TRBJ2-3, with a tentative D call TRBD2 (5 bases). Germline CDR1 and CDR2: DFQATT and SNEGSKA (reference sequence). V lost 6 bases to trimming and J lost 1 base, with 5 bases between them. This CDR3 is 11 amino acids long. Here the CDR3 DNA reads TGCAGTGCGGAGGGCACAGATACGCAGTATTTT. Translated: CSAEGTDTQYF.

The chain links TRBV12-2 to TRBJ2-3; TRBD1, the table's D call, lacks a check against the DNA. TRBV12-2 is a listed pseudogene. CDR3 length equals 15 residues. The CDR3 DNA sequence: TGTGCAAGTCGCTTTAGCGGGGGGGCTTCAGATACGCAGTATTTT. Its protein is CASRFSGGASDTQYF.